The 7 T cell receptor beta chains below all came from one sample that was sequenced in a study of T cells after yellow fever vaccination. One entry per CDR3 protein, called by TCRdb with MiXCR from the 5' RACE reads. The profile shows over 300,000 distinct CDR3 sequences, around 6.8% of them singletons. The sequences come from PBMCs, collected 35 to 50 days after the first yellow fever vaccination. The receptors come from a man younger than 35 who received the YFV17D yellow fever vaccine.

This rearrangement joins TRBV4-1 to TRBJ1-2; D is ambiguous. V lost 4 bases and J lost 8, with 14 bases in between. Looked up from germline, CDR1 is MGHRA and CDR2 is YSYEKL. The CDR3 consists of 13 residues. CDR3 bases: TGCGCCAGCAGCCTCTCCGGCGTAGAGGGCTACACCTTC. Translated: CASSLSGVEGYTF.

V and J are TRBV7-2 and TRBJ2-3; 9 bases map to TRBD2. V shed 2 bases, J shed 4 bases, and the junction held 7 bases outside the gene matches. Germline lookup yields CDR1 SGHTA and CDR2 FQGNSA. The CDR3 contains 16 residues. The CDR3 DNA follows: TGTGCCAGCAGCTTAATGCGGGGGGGCGCGGCAGATACGCAGTATTTT. Amino acid sequence: CASSLMRGGAADTQYF.

The gene calls are TRBV7-2 and TRBJ1-1; D is undetermined. This CDR3 contains 8 residues. The germline V gene has CDR1 SGHTA and CDR2 FQGNSA. CDR3 bases: TGTTACAACACTGAAGCTTTCTTT. This sequence encodes CYNTEAFF. The full variable domain, its missing parts supplied by reference TRBV7-2 and TRBJ1-1, is GAGVSQSPSNKVTEKGKDVELRCDPISGHTALYWYRQSLGQGLEFLIYFQGNSAPDKSGLPSDRFSAERTGGSVSTLTIQRTQQEDSAVYLCYNTEAFFGQGTRLTVV.

This clonotype was observed at least ten times. The rearrangement links TRBV7-3 to TRBJ2-3; perhaps TRBD2 as D (7 bases). V lost 5 bases and J 2 bases, leaving 17 bases between the germline ends. Per the germline V gene, CDR1 is SGHTA and CDR2 is FQGTGA. The CDR3 contains 16 residues. This CDR3 is CASSTGGRGITDTQYF. The DNA for the CDR3 is TGTGCCAGCAGCACTGGGGGGCGGGGGATCACAGATACGCAGTATTTT. The full variable domain, completed using reference TRBV7-3 and TRBJ2-3, is GAGVSQTPSNKVTEKGKYVELRCDPISGHTALYWYRQSLGQGPEFLIYFQGTGAADDSGLPNDRFFAVRPEGSVSTLKIQRTERGDSAVYLCASSTGGRGITDTQYFGPGTRLTVL.

This sequence joins TRBV5-5 and TRBJ2-3, with TRBD2 matching over 14 bases. Germline CDR1 reads SGHKS; CDR2 reads YYEKEE (reference sequence). V shed 7 bases and J 2 bases; nucleotides not matched to a gene: 12. CDR3 size: 18 residues. CDR3 amino acids: CASVVGLAGVRATDTQYF. The CDR3 DNA sequence: TGTGCCAGCGTTGTGGGACTAGCGGGGGTAAGAGCCACAGATACGCAGTATTTT.

This clonotype was detected ten times or more. The chain is built from TRBV3-1 and TRBJ1-1; D gene ambiguous. In germline, CDR1 is LGHDT, CDR2 YNNKEL (reference sequence). This CDR3 is built from 14 residues. The germline V and J ends were trimmed by 2 bases and 5 bases, with 12 bases remaining between them. This CDR3 is CASSQTLGGTEAFF. CDR3 DNA sequence: TGTGCCAGCAGCCAAACACTAGGTGGTACTGAAGCTTTCTTT.

The chain carries TRBV20-1 and TRBJ1-5; D remains ambiguous. The V end was cut by 0 bases, the J end by 0 bases, with 6 bases between. This CDR3 contains 14 residues. Germline V gene sequence: CDR1 DFQATT, CDR2 SNEGSKA (reference sequence). CDR3 sequence reads: CSARDRTSNQPQHF. CDR3 DNA: TGCAGTGCTAGAGACCGTACTAGCAATCAGCCCCAGCATTTT.